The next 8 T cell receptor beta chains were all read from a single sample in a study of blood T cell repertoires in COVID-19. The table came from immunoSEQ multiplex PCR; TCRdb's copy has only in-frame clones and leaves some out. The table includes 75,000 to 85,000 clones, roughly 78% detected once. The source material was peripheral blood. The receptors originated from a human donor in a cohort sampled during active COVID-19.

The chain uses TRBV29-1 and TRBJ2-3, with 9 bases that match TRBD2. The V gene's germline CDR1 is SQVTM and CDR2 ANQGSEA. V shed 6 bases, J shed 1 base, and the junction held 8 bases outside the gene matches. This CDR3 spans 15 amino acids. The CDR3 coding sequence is TGCAGCGTAGATTTAAGGACTAGCGGCACAGATACGCAGTATTTT. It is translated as CSVDLRTSGTDTQYF.

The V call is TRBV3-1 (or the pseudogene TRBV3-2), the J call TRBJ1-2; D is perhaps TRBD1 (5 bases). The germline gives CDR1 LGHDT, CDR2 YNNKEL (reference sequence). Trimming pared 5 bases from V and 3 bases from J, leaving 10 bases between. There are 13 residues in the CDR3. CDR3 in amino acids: CASSATVDYGYTF. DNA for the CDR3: TGTGCCAGCAGCGCGACAGTGGACTATGGCTACACCTTC.

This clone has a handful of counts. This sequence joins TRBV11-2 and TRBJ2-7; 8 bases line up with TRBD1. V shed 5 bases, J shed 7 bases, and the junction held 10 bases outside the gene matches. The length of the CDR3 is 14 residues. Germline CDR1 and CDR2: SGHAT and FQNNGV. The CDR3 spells CASSPLDRGWEQYF. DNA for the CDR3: TGTGCCAGCAGCCCCCTTGACAGGGGATGGGAGCAGTACTTC.

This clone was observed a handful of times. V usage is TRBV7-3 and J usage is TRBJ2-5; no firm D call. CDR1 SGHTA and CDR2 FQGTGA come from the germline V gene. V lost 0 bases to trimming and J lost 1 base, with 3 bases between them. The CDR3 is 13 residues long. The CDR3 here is CASSLTLQETQYF. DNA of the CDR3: TGTGCCAGCAGCTTAACTCTCCAAGAGACCCAGTACTTC.

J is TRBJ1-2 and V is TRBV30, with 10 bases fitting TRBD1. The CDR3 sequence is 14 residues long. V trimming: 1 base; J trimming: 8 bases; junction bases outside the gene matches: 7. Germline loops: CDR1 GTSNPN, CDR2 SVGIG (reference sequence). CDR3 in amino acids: CAWSADRGLFGYTF. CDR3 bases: TGTGCCTGGAGTGCCGACAGGGGGCTTTTCGGCTACACCTTC.

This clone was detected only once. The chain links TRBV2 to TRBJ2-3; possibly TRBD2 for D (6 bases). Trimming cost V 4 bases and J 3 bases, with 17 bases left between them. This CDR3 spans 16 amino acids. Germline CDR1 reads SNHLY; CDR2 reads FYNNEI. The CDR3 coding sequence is TGTGCCAGCAGTGTACCGGGACTCGGGCCAACAGATACGCAGTATTTT. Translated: CASSVPGLGPTDTQYF. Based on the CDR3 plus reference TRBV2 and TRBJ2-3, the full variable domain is EPEVTQTPSHQVTQMGQEVILRCVPISNHLYFYWYRQILGQKVEFLVSFYNNEISEKSEIFDDQFSVERPDGSNFTLKIRSTKLEDSAMYFCASSVPGLGPTDTQYFGPGTRLTVL.

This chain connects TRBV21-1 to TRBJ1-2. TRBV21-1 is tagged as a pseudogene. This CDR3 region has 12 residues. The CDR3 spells CASSKDLYGYTF. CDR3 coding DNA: TGTGCCAGCAGCAAAGATCTCTATGGCTACACCTTC.

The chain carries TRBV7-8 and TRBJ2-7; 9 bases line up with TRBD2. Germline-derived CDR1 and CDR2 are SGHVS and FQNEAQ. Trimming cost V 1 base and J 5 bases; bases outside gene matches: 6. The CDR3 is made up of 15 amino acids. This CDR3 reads CASSLDGRGGHEQYF. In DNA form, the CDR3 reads TGTGCCAGCAGCTTAGATGGGCGGGGGGGGCACGAGCAGTACTTC.